Described below is a single T cell receptor (beta chain) sequence and its context. Its antigen is currently unknown. Using its own MiXCR run on the reads, TCRdb lists one record per CDR3 protein. The data show 150,000 to 200,000 distinct CDR3 sequences, roughly a fifth seen once. The data were taken from a study of T cell repertoires in cytomegalovirus infection. The CDR3 totals 14 residues. Germline V lookup: CDR1 LNHDA, CDR2 SQIVND (reference sequence). Trimming left V 5 bases short and J 1 base short, with 11 bases between. Findings and caveats of the study: Cumulative public TCR beta family frequency identified carriers of CMV plus the relevant HLA.

Sequenced sample: PBMCs. The sequence was collected from a human donor in good health (CMV status not recorded). Some clones in this sample may be carry-over from other donors' samples. J is TRBJ1-1 and V is TRBV19, with D tentatively TRBD1 (6 bases). CDR3 sequence: CASSLWGPNTEAFF. The CDR3 DNA reads as TGTGCCAGTAGTTTATGGGGGCCGAACACTGAAGCTTTCTTT.